Listed here are 5 T cell receptor beta chains from one sample, sequenced in a study of T cell responses to AZD1222 COVID-19 vaccine. TCRdb's copy holds only in-frame clones and misses some; the assay was immunoSEQ multiplex PCR. The data show about 260,000 clones, 80% to 95% seen once. This specimen consisted of peripheral blood, obtained on day 0 of AZD1222 vaccination. These receptors all come from an adult in good health.

The count of this clone is one. This sequence joins TRBV4-3 and TRBJ2-1; possible D gene TRBD2, 6 bases. Trimming took 1 base from V and 7 from J, leaving 20 bases between them. The length of the CDR3 is 17 residues. In germline, CDR1 is LGHNA, CDR2 YSLEER. DNA of the CDR3: TGCGCCAGCAGCCAAGGCCCTCAACGGGGGTGGCTGAATGAGCAGTTCTTC. Its protein product is CASSQGPQRGWLNEQFF.

This chain links TRBV29-1 with TRBJ1-5; 9 bases agree with TRBD1. Germline values: CDR1 SQVTM, CDR2 ANQGSEA. There are 12 residues in the CDR3. Losses at the gene ends were 6 bases for V and 6 bases for J; bases not matched to a gene: 3. CDR3 sequence (DNA): TGCAGCGTCAAGACAGGGGGTCAGCCCCAGCATTTT. Its protein is CSVKTGGQPQHF.

The sample holds one count of this clone. The chain recombines TRBV5-1 with TRBJ2-7; TRBD2 agrees at 10 bases. The CDR3 is 12 residues long. The V gene end was trimmed by 10 bases and the J gene end by 4 bases; junction bases not matched to a gene: 5. Germline values: CDR1 SGHRS, CDR2 YFSETQ. Here the CDR3 reads CACSTSGYEQYF. The CDR3 DNA reads as TGCGCCTGCTCGACTAGCGGGTACGAGCAGTACTTC.

This chain connects TRBV19 to TRBJ2-2, with TRBD1 as a possible D gene (5 bases). The V gene's germline CDR1 is LNHDA and CDR2 SQIVND (reference sequence). CDR3 length: 15 amino acids. V lost 1 base and J lost 6, with 12 bases in between. The CDR3 DNA is TGTGCCAGTAGTATAGGGGCAGGGTTGGCCGGGGAGCTGTTTTTT. Translation: CASSIGAGLAGELFF. Variable domain in full (rest from reference TRBV19 and TRBJ2-2): DGGITQSPKYLFRKEGQNVTLSCEQNLNHDAMYWYRQDPGQGLRLIYYSQIVNDFQKGDIAEGYSVSREKKESFPLTVTSAQKNPTAFYLCASSIGAGLAGELFFGEGSRLTVL.

The rearrangement joins TRBV4-1 to TRBJ2-7, with D perhaps TRBD2 (5 bases). The CDR3 loop spans 15 amino acids. The V gene's germline CDR1 is MGHRA and CDR2 YSYEKL. V was trimmed by 2 bases and J by 4 bases, leaving 15 bases between them. The CDR3 here is CASSQMDLRSYEQYF. CDR3 nucleotide sequence: TGCGCCAGCAGCCAAATGGACTTGCGGTCATACGAGCAGTACTTC.